This TCR beta chain appears in the sequencing data of a study of OX40 agonist ivuxolimab in advanced cancers. Across the whole study: Partial responses were observed in three patients, of whom one had hepatocellular carcinoma and two had cutaneous melanoma.

Using immunoSEQ multiplex PCR, the repertoire was profiled, and TCRdb retains in-frame clones only, with some absent. Among roughly 45,000 clones, around 85% were seen once, and the ten largest hold around 21%. The specimen comprised CD4+ or CD8+ T cells sorted from blood, sampled in a trial of the OX40 agonist ivuxolimab. The source is an adult with an advanced solid tumor such as melanoma, head and neck, liver or kidney cancer.

The CDR3 nucleotides are TGCGCCAGCAGCCAAGGACAGGGGGGGACCTATGGCTACACCTTC. Protein: CASSQGQGGTYGYTF. The chain carries TRBV4-3 and TRBJ1-2; 9 bases match TRBD1. The CDR3 totals 15 residues. V gave up 1 base and J gave up 4 bases; unmatched junction bases: 4. Germline lookup yields CDR1 LGHNA and CDR2 YSLEER.